The 5 T cell receptor beta chains presented below share a single source sample, sequenced in a study of cytomegalovirus exposure and HLA in healthy donors. It was with 60 Vbeta and 13 Jbeta primers that the PCR ran. Libraries were prepared by immunoSEQ multiplex PCR; TCRdb keeps only in-frame clonotypes and omits some of them. The sample lists some 140,000 clones, 70% to 80% seen once, with under 2.5% in the top ten. The sequenced material came from PBMCs. These receptors came from a man in his thirties or forties in good health and CMV-seronegative.

This clone was detected only a few times. The CDR3 sequence is CASSPQGSMNTEAFF. The CDR3 DNA reads TGTGCCAGCAGCCCACAGGGGTCAATGAACACTGAAGCTTTCTTT. The V call is TRBV14, the J call TRBJ1-1; 7 bases are a match to TRBD1. The CDR3 has 15 amino acids. The V gene end was trimmed by 4 bases and the J gene end by 0 bases; junction bases not matched to a gene: 5. Germline-derived CDR1 and CDR2 are SGHDN and FVKESK.

This clone was recorded only once. The rearrangement joins TRBV10-3 to TRBJ2-7; TRBD1 matches 9 bases. The germline gives CDR1 ENHRY, CDR2 SYGVKD. The trim removed 0 bases at V and 5 bases at J, leaving 8 bases unmatched. The CDR3 consists of 16 residues. CDR3 DNA sequence: TGTGCCATCAGTGAGTCCGGGGGACAGGGCTTCGACGAGCAGTACTTC. This encodes CAISESGGQGFDEQYF.

This clone was seen a single time. The chain links TRBV6-5 to TRBJ2-7; 10 bases fit TRBD2. The V segment lost 2 bases and the J segment 7 bases; nucleotides outside the gene matches: 8. CDR1 and CDR2 (germline): MNHEY, SVGAGI. The CDR3 sequence is 15 residues long. CDR3 sequence reads: CASSYRASGSREQYF. CDR3 nucleotide sequence: TGTGCCAGCAGTTACCGGGCTAGCGGGAGTCGGGAGCAGTACTTC.

This chain links TRBV5-1 with TRBJ2-5; 10 bases are a match to TRBD1. The V and J ends lost 0 bases and 3 bases, in that order; junction bases with no gene match: 2. This CDR3 region has 15 residues. The germline V gene encodes CDR1 SGHRS and CDR2 YFSETQ. CDR3 in amino acids: CASSLETGGKETQYF. In DNA, the CDR3 is TGCGCCAGCAGCTTGGAGACAGGGGGCAAAGAGACCCAGTACTTC.

The rearrangement joins TRBV19 to TRBJ2-3; 7 bases match TRBD2. The CDR3 has 14 amino acids. The trim removed 5 bases at V and 1 base at J, leaving 3 bases unmatched. Germline V gives CDR1 LNHDA, CDR2 SQIVND (reference sequence). The CDR3 sequence: CASSPRGGTDTQYF. In nucleotides, the CDR3 is TGTGCCAGTAGTCCACGGGGGGGCACAGATACGCAGTATTTT.